Included here is one T cell receptor (beta chain) sequence, with context. Its antigen is still unknown. There are no base qualities to consult, and no much larger clone falls within one base. The germline V gene (reference sequence) supplies CDR1 MNHNY and CDR2 SVGAGI. V and J lose 3 bases and 8 bases, and a span of 10 bases separates them. Including the terminal cysteine and phenylalanine, the CDR3 comprises 13 residues. Only the CDR3 portion is preserved as DNA: 39 bases, with reading frame beginning at the first base. Healthy HIV-negative adults with no recently reported acute infections or vaccinations were included as donors. All donors were Caucasian adults living in Nashville, Tennessee, USA. Magnetic negative selection was used to enrich CD4+ T cells, after which naive cells were positively selected on CD45RA and the negative fraction became the memory subset. Blood was obtained by leukapheresis, after which PBMCs were separated by Ficoll-Histopaque density gradient centrifugation and cryopreserved in liquid nitrogen vapor phase. Analytical flow cytometry was used to check the purity and quantity of every magnetically sorted T cell population. Genomic DNA was isolated from every sorted fraction and measured by UV absorbance on a Nanodrop 2000c.

This entry belongs to a study of shared clonotypes between healthy human individuals (dated by TCRdb to between 2020 and 2021). With regard to the full study: The cohort included three men and a couple of women between 18 and 49 years of age. The study deeply sequenced blood TCR repertoires of about five healthy adults to estimate repertoire size and the extent of clonotype sharing between individuals. For each donor, CD4 naive and CD4 memory were each given three plates, CD8 naive was given two plates, and CD8 memory was given one plate. Per donor, leukapheresis produced somewhere between about 0.9 and 10 billion PBMCs. To increase sequencing depth and limit assay-specific biases, different laboratories used diverse techniques to prepare libraries and sequence TCR repertoires. The research as a whole found: When a few donors were compared, the shared fraction of clonotypes was around 5% for naive CD4, 3% to 4% for naive CD8, 2% to 2.5% for memory CD4, and approximately 0.4% for memory CD8. Rarefaction of sorted-subset datasets indicated incomplete sequencing despite the large sequencing depth. Pairwise subsampling indicated that sequencing depth was expected to affect the degree of clonotype sharing among donors. Naive subsets generally had larger estimated clonotype richness than memory subsets did. Compared with non-shared clonotypes, the clonotypes found in all four sorted-subset donors had higher generation probabilities. The genetic and exposure-history diversity represented was limited by the small number of donors. Only blood was sampled, and tissue TCR repertoires likely differ from those in blood.

TCR CDR3 regions were amplified from genomic DNA by multiplex PCR using the deep immunoSEQ assay. For each cell subset, the extracted genomic DNA was distributed evenly across all wells of several immunoSEQ 96-well plates, and each plate served as one replicate. For sorted subsets, around 200 ng genomic DNA, equal to approximately 30,000 T cell genomes, was loaded into each replicate PCR. Purified libraries were measured with a Qubit 3.0 fluorometer, size-checked on a Bioanalyzer 2100, and measured again with the KAPA Library Quantification kit. Each immunoSEQ 96-well plate was sequenced on its own single-read 150-cycle Illumina NextSeq 550 flow cell. In the original analysis: Because only junctional sequences without quality scores were contained in the immunoSEQ output, filtering matching that applied to full-length reads could not be performed. Sequences were annotated with PyIR, a Python wrapper for IgBLAST v1.9, and V/J genes and CDR3 were assigned using IMGT germline references. Reads were filtered out if the reads had weak V/J assignments (E-value above 1e-6), no CDR3, stop codons, out-of-frame junctions, or ambiguous translated residues. V3J clonotypes were defined as sequences sharing an identical inferred V gene, J gene, and CDR3 amino acid sequence. The percentage overlap between two repertoires was calculated by dividing the number of shared unique clonotypes by the size of the smaller repertoire. Three approaches were used to assess repertoire richness: RTK rarefaction, the Chao1 estimator, and Recon v2.1 estimates of unobserved clonotypes. OLGA was used to compute generation probabilities for all TCRbeta clonotypes that the gDNA method yielded from several donors. TCRdb obtained this table from immuneACCESS and retained in-frame rearrangements with V and J assigned. These tables miss some clones; where compared with another copy, unresolved V genes account for less than half of the shortfall, and the remainder is unexplained. V, J and clone size were drawn from that table, and D and trimming were deduced from the DNA. Present in this sample are about 2.4 million clones, more than 85% of which were seen just once. About 0.34% of the sample is held by the ten biggest clonotypes.

This TCR derives from a man aged 18-30 years in good health. Some clones in this sample may be carry-over from other donors' samples. The rearranged chain carries TRBV6-6 and TRBJ1-4, with TRBD1 perhaps the D gene, on 5 matching bases. Sequenced sample: naive CD4+ T cells from PBMCs. What the cell subset or site label conveys for this sample: CD45RA+ positively selected. This receptor has the CDR3 CASSYIRGEKLFF. The bases are TGTGCCAGCAGTTATATTCGGGGGGAAAAACTGTTTTTT.